These 14 T cell receptor beta chains came from one sample sequenced in a study of cytomegalovirus exposure and HLA in healthy donors. Profiled with immunoSEQ multiplex PCR; TCRdb holds only in-frame clones, not every one. Here the sample spans 150,000 to 200,000 clones, roughly 90% being singletons. The source material was PBMCs. Receptor source: a woman aged 30 to 39 in good health and CMV-seronegative.

The chain is built from TRBV19 and TRBJ1-5; maybe TRBD1 (6 bases). V gave up 4 bases and J gave up 4 bases, with 8 bases separating them. There are 13 residues in the CDR3. The germline V gene has CDR1 LNHDA and CDR2 SQIVND (reference sequence). The CDR3 sequence: CASSNDRNQPQHF. The CDR3 DNA is TGTGCCAGTAGTAATGACAGGAATCAGCCCCAGCATTTT.

With regard to this clone: Other DNA sequences within the sample encode an identical CDR3. The chain links TRBV7-9 to TRBJ1-2; TRBD1 might be the D (5 bases). Deletions cut 1 base from V and 2 bases from J, with 5 bases between. This CDR3 has 13 residues. Germline CDR1 and CDR2: SEHNR and FQNEAQ (reference sequence). The CDR3 nucleotides read TGTGCCAGCAGCTTAGGACAGAACTATGGCTACACCTTC. Protein sequence: CASSLGQNYGYTF. Full variable domain (remainder filled in from reference TRBV7-9 and TRBJ1-2): DTGVSQNPRHKITKRGQNVTFRCDPISEHNRLYWYRQTLGQGPEFLTYFQNEAQLEKSRLLSDRFSAERPKGSFSTLEIQRTEQGDSAMYLCASSLGQNYGYTFGSGTRLTVV.

The genes are TRBV27 and TRBJ2-7; 10 bases align to TRBD1. The V segment lost 5 bases and the J segment 6 bases; nucleotides outside the gene matches: 10. Germline V gene lookup returns CDR1 MNHEY and CDR2 SMNVEV (reference sequence). The CDR3 consists of 15 residues. The CDR3 DNA is TGTGCCAGCAGTCTACGGACAGGGGGGACCGGCGAGCAGTACTTC. Encoded protein: CASSLRTGGTGEQYF.

The chain uses TRBV7-6 and TRBJ1-2, with 12 nucleotides matching TRBD1. The CDR3 is made up of 17 amino acids. J lost 4 bases, V lost 5 bases, and 11 bases had no gene match. Germline lookup yields CDR1 SGHVS and CDR2 FNYEAQ. The CDR3 spells CASSPGTGGRHFYGYTF. CDR3 bases: TGTGCCAGCAGCCCAGGGACAGGGGGCCGCCACTTCTATGGCTACACCTTC.

This clone has only one observation. The chain couples TRBV6-1 to TRBJ1-5; D is undetermined. This CDR3 has 16 amino acids. From germline, CDR1 is MNHNS and CDR2 SASEGT. V was trimmed by 4 bases and J by 0 bases, leaving 13 bases between them. In DNA form, the CDR3 reads TGTGCCAGCAGTGTACGACCGAGTTATAGCAATCAGCCCCAGCATTTT. This codes for CASSVRPSYSNQPQHF.

The chain uses TRBV7-8 and TRBJ2-5; the D gene is possibly TRBD1 (6 bases). The CDR3 totals 14 residues. Trimming cost V 4 bases and J 1 base, with 10 bases left between them. Germline CDR1 and CDR2: SGHVS and FQNEAQ. Here the CDR3 DNA reads TGTGCCAGCAGCTCTGGGACATTCCAAGAGACCCAGTACTTC. This codes for CASSSGTFQETQYF.

This clone was observed a handful of times. V gene TRBV5-4 combines with J gene TRBJ2-3; possibly TRBD1 for D (5 bases). Trimming shortened V by 4 bases and J by 0 bases, and 18 bases separated the two germline ends. Germline V CDR1 and CDR2: SGHNT, YYREEE (reference sequence). The CDR3 is 17 residues long. CDR3 in DNA: TGTGCCAGCAGCCTGGCAGGGTCGCGGCCTAGCACAGATACGCAGTATTTT. It codes for CASSLAGSRPSTDTQYF.

This sequence joins TRBV9 and TRBJ2-1; 7 bases agree with TRBD2. The ends lost 3 bases at V and 6 bases at J; junction bases unmatched: 3. Looked up from germline, CDR1 is SGDLS and CDR2 is YYNGEE. This CDR3 region has 13 residues. CDR3 loop: CASSETSVNEQFF. The CDR3 bases are TGTGCCAGCAGCGAAACTAGCGTCAATGAGCAGTTCTTC. Filled out from reference TRBV9 and TRBJ2-1, the complete variable domain reads DSGVTQTPKHLITATGQRVTLRCSPRSGDLSVYWYQQSLDQGLQFLIQYYNGEERAKGNILERFSAQQFPDLHSELNLSSLELGDSALYFCASSETSVNEQFFGPGTRLTVL.

This clone was picked up one time. The chain carries TRBV15 and TRBJ1-2; D is perhaps TRBD1 (5 bases). The CDR3 is 15 residues long. Germline CDR1 reads LNHNV; CDR2 reads YYDKDF (reference sequence). V was clipped by 6 bases and J by 2 bases, with 16 bases between them. CDR3 region: CATRFQGGSNYGYTF. In nucleotides, the CDR3 is TGTGCCACCAGGTTCCAGGGCGGATCCAACTATGGCTACACCTTC.

The chain has TRBV15 and TRBJ2-1; 8 bases line up with TRBD2. Germline CDR1 LNHNV, CDR2 YYDKDF (reference sequence). CDR3 length: 17 residues. V lost 5 bases and J lost 2; bases outside the gene matches: 11. The DNA of the CDR3 is TGTGCCACCAGCGGTAGAGTAGCGGGGAAACCCTACAATGAGCAGTTCTTC. Protein: CATSGRVAGKPYNEQFF.

V and J are TRBV7-2 and TRBJ1-5; D is unclear. Trimming removed 4 bases at V and 5 bases at J, with 9 bases between. This CDR3 contains 13 residues. Looked up from germline, CDR1 is SGHTA and CDR2 is FQGNSA. The CDR3 DNA is TGTGCCAGCAGCTGGGCCAGCCATCAGCCCCAGCATTTT. Its protein product is CASSWASHQPQHF.

The rearrangement uses TRBV5-6 and TRBJ2-7; D is uncertain. V gave up 4 bases and J gave up 3 bases, with 8 bases separating them. This CDR3 has 12 residues. Germline V gene lookup returns CDR1 SGHDT and CDR2 YYEEEE. The CDR3: CASSPLGYEQYF. CDR3 nucleotide sequence: TGTGCCAGCAGCCCGTTGGGCTACGAGCAGTACTTC.

This chain links TRBV4-1 with TRBJ2-5; no clear D. The V gene's germline CDR1 is MGHRA and CDR2 YSYEKL. V lost 1 base to trimming and J lost 3 bases, with 6 bases between them. This CDR3 is built from 13 residues. The CDR3 here is CASSQANEETQYF. The CDR3 DNA reads TGCGCCAGCAGCCAAGCCAACGAAGAGACCCAGTACTTC.

V usage is TRBV27 and J usage is TRBJ1-5; possible D gene TRBD1, 6 bases. Per germline, CDR1 MNHEY and CDR2 SMNVEV (reference sequence). The V end was cut by 0 bases, the J end by 5 bases, with 8 bases between. The CDR3 sequence is 14 residues long. The CDR3 sequence is CASSLSRGDQPQHF. For the CDR3, the DNA is TGTGCCAGCAGTTTATCGAGGGGGGATCAGCCCCAGCATTTT.